This T cell receptor (beta chain) was captured by sequencing in a study of identical twins (dated by TCRdb to between 2015 and 2016). With respect to the entire study: TCR alpha and beta repertoires from monozygotic twins, unrelated adults of various ages and cord blood were deep-sequenced to test whether fetal clonotypes persist. Replicate twin experiments were performed at different times using different library preparation protocols to rule out contamination. Beyond this particular receptor, the publication reports: Because the same donors could not be followed over many years, the conclusions depended on cross-sectional statistical analysis. Recombination models systematically underestimated out-of-frame TCR alpha sharing in monozygotic twins but agreed with sharing between unrelated individuals. Zero-insertion analyses could be partly confounded by invariant T cells such as MAIT and iNKT, though diverse VJ usage argued against such confounding for most clonotypes. In beta out-of-frame sequences, excess twin sharing was weaker, because having fewer shared sequences lowered the signal-to-noise ratio. Abundant cord blood beta clonotypes had fewer insertions, young adult naive repertoires showed a similar but weaker trend, and memory repertoires showed no such trend. Out-of-frame TCR alpha sequences shared between twins showed an excess of low generation-probability sequences compared with coincidental sharing between unrelated individuals.

From cysteine to phenylalanine, the CDR3 is 15 amino acids long. Left in the record is the CDR3 DNA by itself, 45 bases read in frame from the first base. V loses 1 base, J loses 8 bases, and the germline ends lie 12 bases apart. All donors were healthy Caucasians. The twin cohort consisted of three pairs of female monozygotic twins, all aged 18 to 29 years. Positive isolation kits from Invitrogen were used to isolate the CD4+ and CD8+ T cell populations. As to this clonotype: Its binding antigen is unknown. No clone much larger than this one lies a single base away; base qualities are absent.

Library preparation used 5' RACE. Instrument on record: Illumina HiSeq 2000. A universal primer binding site was introduced by template switching, and a unique molecular identifier was present in the final cDNA, enabling accurate counting of TCR cDNA molecules. Specific primers in the conserved constant-segment region were used to synthesize first-strand cDNA for the TCR alpha and beta chains. To control for contamination, each cDNA library was double barcoded with a SMART-Mk sample barcode plus Illumina barcodes. TruSeq adapter sequences, together with Illumina sample barcodes, were added in two successive PCR steps. The TCR alpha and beta cDNA libraries were sequenced on the Illumina HiSeq platform using custom primers. For the original study's pipeline: Unique molecular identifiers were extracted from raw reads with MiGEC, and CDR3 positions were determined with MiXCR. Recombination models were inferred per individual with the repgenHMM and IGoR tools using an EM algorithm. The tcR package in R was used for shared clonotype analysis, with sharing normalized by the product of cloneset sizes. To study raw recombination free of thymic and clonal selection effects, out-of-frame nonproductive sequences were analyzed. TCRdb reprocessed the public reads (quality trimming at Q25 with fastp, clone calling with MiXCR) and kept in-frame beta chains. All rows with the same CDR3 protein become a single entry with the most common DNA and genes. The V and J calls were not made by the authors but by TCRdb's processing. A total of around 470,000 distinct CDR3 sequences appear in this sample, 13% to 15% of them only once. Around 0.48% of the sample lies in the top ten.

The same data also contributed to another study, on yellow fever vaccine responses in identical twins. The second paper states: According to the authors, the vaccine-induced T cell response in identical twins seemed to be partly convergent and partly specific to each individual. The study precisely tracked vaccine-responding T cell clones in identical twins.

Input material: CD4+ T cells sorted from blood. The sequence links TRBV12-3 or TRBV12-4 to TRBJ1-6; possibly the D gene is TRBD1, per 5 matching bases. The TCR comes from a woman younger than 35 in good health. The DNA sequence reads TGTGCCAGCAGTTTAGTTGGCAGGGATTATTCACCCCTCCACTTT. It encodes CASSLVGRDYSPLHF.